This T cell receptor (beta chain) was sequenced for a study of cytomegalovirus exposure and HLA in healthy donors. The PCR contained 60 Vbeta and 13 Jbeta primers. The data were produced by immunoSEQ multiplex PCR, yet TCRdb's version contains in-frame clones alone and is incomplete. The sample has over 80,000 clones; 60% to 85% are singletons. The CDR3 runs to 14 residues. Trimming took 5 bases from V and 4 from J; bases not matched to a gene: 6. From germline, CDR1 is SGHTA and CDR2 FQGNSA. The receptor was isolated from a man in his 60s in good health and CMV-seropositive. Material: PBMCs. The J gene is TRBJ2-5, the V gene TRBV7-2, with 8 bases aligning to TRBD2. CDR3 sequence (DNA): TGTGCCAGCAGCCCTAGAACTAGCGGAGAGACCCAGTACTTC. It codes for CASSPRTSGETQYF.